This T cell receptor beta chain emerged from a study of blood T cell repertoires in COVID-19. On the study more broadly: T cells, B-cell-depleted T cells, or PBMCs provided the cDNA or gDNA that served as material.

Data came from immunoSEQ multiplex PCR; TCRdb stores just in-frame clones and leaves some out. The sample has over 55,000 clones, under 95% seen once. This clone has a handful of counts. Trimming removed 4 bases from V and 2 bases from J, with 12 bases in between. Germline V CDR1 and CDR2: GTSNPN, SVGIG (reference sequence). The CDR3 extends over 13 amino acids. The chain couples TRBV30 to TRBJ2-7, with D maybe TRBD1 (5 bases). Sequencing input: peripheral blood. The receptor was isolated from a human donor in a cohort sampled during active COVID-19. The DNA of the CDR3 is TGTGCCTGGACTCAGGGCGTCGCCTACGAGCAGTACTTC. It yields the protein CAWTQGVAYEQYF.